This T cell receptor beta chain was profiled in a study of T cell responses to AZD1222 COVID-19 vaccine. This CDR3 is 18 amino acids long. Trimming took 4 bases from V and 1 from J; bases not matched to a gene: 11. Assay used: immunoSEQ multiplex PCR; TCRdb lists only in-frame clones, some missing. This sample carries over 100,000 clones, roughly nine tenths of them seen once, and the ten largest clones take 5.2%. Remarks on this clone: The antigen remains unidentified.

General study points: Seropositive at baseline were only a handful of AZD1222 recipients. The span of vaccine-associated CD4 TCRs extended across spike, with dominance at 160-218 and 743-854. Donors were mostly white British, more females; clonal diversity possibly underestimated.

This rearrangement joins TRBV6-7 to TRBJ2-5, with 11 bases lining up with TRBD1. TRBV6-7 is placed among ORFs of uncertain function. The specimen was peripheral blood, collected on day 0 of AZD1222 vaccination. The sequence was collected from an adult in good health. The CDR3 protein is CASSFCWGGQGVQETQYF. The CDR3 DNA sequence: TGTGCCAGCAGTTTTTGCTGGGGGGGACAGGGGGTCCAAGAGACCCAGTACTTC.